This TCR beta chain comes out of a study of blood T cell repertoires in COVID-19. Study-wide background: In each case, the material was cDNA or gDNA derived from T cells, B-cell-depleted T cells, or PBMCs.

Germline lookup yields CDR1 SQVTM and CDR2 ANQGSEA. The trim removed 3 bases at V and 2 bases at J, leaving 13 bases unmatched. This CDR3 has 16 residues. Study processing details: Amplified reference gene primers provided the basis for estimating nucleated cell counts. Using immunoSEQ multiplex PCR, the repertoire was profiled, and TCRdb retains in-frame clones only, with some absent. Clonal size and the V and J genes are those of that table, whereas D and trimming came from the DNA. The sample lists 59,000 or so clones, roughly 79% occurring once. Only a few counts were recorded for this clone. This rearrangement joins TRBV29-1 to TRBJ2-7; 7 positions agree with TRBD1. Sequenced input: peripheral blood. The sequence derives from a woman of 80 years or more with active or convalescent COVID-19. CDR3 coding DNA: TGCAGCGTTGAGGGGGACAGTCTCCGGGGCCCCTACGAGCAGTACTTC. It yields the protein CSVEGDSLRGPYEQYF.